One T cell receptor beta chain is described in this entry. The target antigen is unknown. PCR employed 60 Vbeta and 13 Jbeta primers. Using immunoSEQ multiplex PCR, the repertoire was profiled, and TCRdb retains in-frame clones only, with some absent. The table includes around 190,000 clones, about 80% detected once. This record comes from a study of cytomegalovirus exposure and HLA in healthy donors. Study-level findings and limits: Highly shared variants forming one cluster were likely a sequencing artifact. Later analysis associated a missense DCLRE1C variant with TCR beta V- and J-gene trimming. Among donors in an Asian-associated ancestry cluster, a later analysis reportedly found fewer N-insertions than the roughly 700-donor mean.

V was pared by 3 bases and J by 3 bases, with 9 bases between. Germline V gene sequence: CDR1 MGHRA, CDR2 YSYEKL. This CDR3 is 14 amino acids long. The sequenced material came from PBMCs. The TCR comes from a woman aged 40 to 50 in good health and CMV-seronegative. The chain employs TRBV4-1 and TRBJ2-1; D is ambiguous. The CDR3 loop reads CASSQTSIYNEQFF. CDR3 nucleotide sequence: TGCGCCAGCAGCCAGACAAGCATCTACAATGAGCAGTTCTTC.